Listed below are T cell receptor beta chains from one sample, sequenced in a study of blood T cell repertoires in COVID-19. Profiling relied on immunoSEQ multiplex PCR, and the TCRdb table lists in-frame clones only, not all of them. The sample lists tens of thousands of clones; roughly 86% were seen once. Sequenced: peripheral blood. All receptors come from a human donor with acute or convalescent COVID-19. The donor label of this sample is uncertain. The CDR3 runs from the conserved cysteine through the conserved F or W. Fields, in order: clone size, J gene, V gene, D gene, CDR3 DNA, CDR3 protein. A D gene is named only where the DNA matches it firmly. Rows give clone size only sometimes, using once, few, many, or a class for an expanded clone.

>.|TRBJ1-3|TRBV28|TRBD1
TGTGCCAGCAGTCCAGGGGGCGAATCTGGAAACACCATATATTTT
CASSPGGESGNTIYF
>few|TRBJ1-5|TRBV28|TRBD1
TGTGCCAGCAGGGAAGGGGGCGAAAATCAGCCCCAGCATTTT
CASREGGENQPQHF
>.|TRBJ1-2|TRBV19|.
TGTGCCCTACCTTGCGGCTACAAAGACCTCTATGGCTACACCTTC
CALPCGYKDLYGYTF
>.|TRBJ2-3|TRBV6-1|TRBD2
TGTGCCAGCAGTGAAAAGGCTAGCGGACGCACAGATACGCAGTATTTT
CASSEKASGRTDTQYF
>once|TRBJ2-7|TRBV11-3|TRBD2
TGTGCCAGCAGCTTGGGACTAGGTATGGAGCAGTACTTC
CASSLGLGMEQYF
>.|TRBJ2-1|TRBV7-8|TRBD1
TGTGCCAGCAGCTTATTAGGGGGCCCTCCCAATGAGCAGTTCTTC
CASSLLGGPPNEQFF
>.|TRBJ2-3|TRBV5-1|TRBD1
TGCGCCAGCAGCTTATCCGGGACAGGCACAGATACGCAGTATTTT
CASSLSGTGTDTQYF
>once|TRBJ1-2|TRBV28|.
TGTGCCAGCCGCACGGGAGGACGCTATGGCTACACCTTC
CASRTGGRYGYTF
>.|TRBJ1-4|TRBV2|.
TGTGCCAGCAAAGCGTGGCAGGGAAATGAAAAACTGTTTTTT
CASKAWQGNEKLFF
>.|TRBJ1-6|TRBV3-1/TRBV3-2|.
TGTGCCAGCAGCGAGACAGGTAACGACTCCCCCCTCCACTTT
CASSETGNDSPLHF
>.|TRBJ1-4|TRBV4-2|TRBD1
TGTGCCAGCAGTCCGGGACAGAAGAATGAAAAACTGTTTTTT
CASSPGQKNEKLFF
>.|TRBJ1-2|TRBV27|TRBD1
TGTGCCAGCAGTTTATCGGGACAGGGGTATGGCTACACCTTC
CASSLSGQGYGYTF
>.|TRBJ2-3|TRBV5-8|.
TGTGCCAGCAGCTTGGTGGCAGGGCCCACAGATACGCAGTATTTT
CASSLVAGPTDTQYF
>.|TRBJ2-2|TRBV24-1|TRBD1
TGTGCCACCGGGGGACAGGGCGGCACCGGGGAGCTGTTTTTT
CATGGQGGTGELFF
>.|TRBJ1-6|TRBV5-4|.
TGTGCCAGCAGCTTGGGAACGGATTCACCCCTCCACTTT
CASSLGTDSPLHF
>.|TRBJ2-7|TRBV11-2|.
TGTGCCAGCAGCCCGATTGGGAGCCTCGAGCAGTACTTC
CASSPIGSLEQYF
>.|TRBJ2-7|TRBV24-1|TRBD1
TGTGCCACCCGGGACAGGGGGGAGAGGGAGCAGTACTTC
CATRDRGEREQYF
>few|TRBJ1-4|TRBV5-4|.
TGTGCCAGCAGCTTGGGGTCAAGGGGGGAAAAACTGTTTTTT
CASSLGSRGEKLFF
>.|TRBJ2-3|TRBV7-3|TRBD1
TGTGCCAGCAGTTCCGGGACAGGGGCTTCAGATACGCAGTATTTT
CASSSGTGASDTQYF
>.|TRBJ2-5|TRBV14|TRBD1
TGTGCCAGCAGCCGAGGACAGGGGACCCAAGAGACCCAGTACTTC
CASSRGQGTQETQYF
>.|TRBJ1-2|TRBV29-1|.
TGCAGCGTTGAGGGCACACAGGGTAACTATGGCTACACCTTC
CSVEGTQGNYGYTF
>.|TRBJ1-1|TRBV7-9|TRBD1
TGTGCCAGCAGCTTCCGGGACAGGAGGAACACTGAAGCTTTCTTT
CASSFRDRRNTEAFF
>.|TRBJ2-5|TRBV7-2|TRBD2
TGTGCCAGCAGCTTAAGGGGAGCGGGGGGTCAAGAGACCCAGTACTTC
CASSLRGAGGQETQYF
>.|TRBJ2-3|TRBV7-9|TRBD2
TGTGCCAGCAGCCATACTAGCGGGGGGGCGCTGAGCACAGATACGCAGTATTTT
CASSHTSGGALSTDTQYF
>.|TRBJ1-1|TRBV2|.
TGTGCCAGCAGTGAACTGGGGCAGTGGAACGCTGAAGCTTTCTTT
CASSELGQWNAEAFF
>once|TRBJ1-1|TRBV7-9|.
TGTGCCAGCAGCCCATCAGGGCCTATCACTGAAGCTTTCTTT
CASSPSGPITEAFF
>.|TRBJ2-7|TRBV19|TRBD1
TGTGCCAGTAGCCAGACAGGGGCGAGCTCCTACGAGCAGTACTTC
CASSQTGASSYEQYF
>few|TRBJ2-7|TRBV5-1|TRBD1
TGCGCCAGCAGCCTGGACAGGGGACCCTACGAGCAGTACTTC
CASSLDRGPYEQYF
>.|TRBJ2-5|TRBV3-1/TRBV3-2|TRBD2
TGTGCCAGCAGCCAAGTTCGACTAGCGGAAGAGACCCAGTACTTC
CASSQVRLAEETQYF
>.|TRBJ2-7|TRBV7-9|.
TGTGCCAGCAGCTCCCGGGGTAGGAGCTCCTACGAGCAGTACTTC
CASSSRGRSSYEQYF
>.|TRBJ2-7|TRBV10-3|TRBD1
TGTGCCATCAGTGAAAACAGGGGAGACGAGCAGTACTTC
CAISENRGDEQYF
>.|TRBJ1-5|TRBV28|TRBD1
TGTGCCAGCAGGAACGACAGGGCCAGCAATCAGCCCCAGCATTTT
CASRNDRASNQPQHF
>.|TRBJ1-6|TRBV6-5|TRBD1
TGTGCCACCTCCCAGACAGGGGGCATTTCACCCCTCCACTTT
CATSQTGGISPLHF
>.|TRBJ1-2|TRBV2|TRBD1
TGTGCCAGCAGTGAAGCTGGCAGGGGGGTATATGGCTACACCTTC
CASSEAGRGVYGYTF
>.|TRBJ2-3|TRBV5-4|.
TGTGCCAGCAGCTCCACAGGGTCTGATACGCAGTATTTT
CASSSTGSDTQYF
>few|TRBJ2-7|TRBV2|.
TGTGCCAGCAGGGGCGACCACTACGAGCAGTACTTC
CASRGDHYEQYF
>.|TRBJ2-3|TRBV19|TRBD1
TGTGCCAGTAGTGTCCAGGGGGTCGGGCCCACAGATACGCAGTATTTT
CASSVQGVGPTDTQYF
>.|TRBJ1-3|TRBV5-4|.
TGTGCCAGCAGCTCAGGCGGGGCCTCTGGAAACACCATATATTTT
CASSSGGASGNTIYF
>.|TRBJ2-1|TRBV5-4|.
TGTGCCAGCAGCTTAGATCTCAGCTCCTACAATGAGCAGTTCTTC
CASSLDLSSYNEQFF
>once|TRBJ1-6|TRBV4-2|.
TGTGCCAGCAGCCAAAGGTTATACAGTCCAAATTCACCCCTCCACTTT
CASSQRLYSPNSPLHF
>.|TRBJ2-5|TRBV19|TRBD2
TGTGCCAGTAAAGGTGCTAGCGGGGCGGGGACCCAGTACTTC
CASKGASGAGTQYF